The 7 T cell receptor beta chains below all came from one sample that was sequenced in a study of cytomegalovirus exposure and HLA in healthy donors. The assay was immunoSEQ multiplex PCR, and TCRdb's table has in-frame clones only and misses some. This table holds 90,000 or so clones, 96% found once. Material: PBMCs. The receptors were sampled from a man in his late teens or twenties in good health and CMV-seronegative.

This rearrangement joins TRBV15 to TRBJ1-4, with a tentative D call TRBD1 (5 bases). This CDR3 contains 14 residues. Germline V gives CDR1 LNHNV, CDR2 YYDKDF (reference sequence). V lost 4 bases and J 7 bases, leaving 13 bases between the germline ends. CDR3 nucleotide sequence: TGTGCCACCAGCACCCGTTGGGGCGGTGAAAAACTGTTTTTT. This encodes CATSTRWGGEKLFF.

The CDR3 loop reads CASSLSRERVEQFF. Here the CDR3 DNA reads TGTGCCAGCAGTTTATCTAGGGAGCGGGTTGAGCAGTTCTTC. The chain is built from TRBV27 and TRBJ2-1; tentative D call: TRBD2 (6 bases). V gave up 0 bases and J gave up 9 bases, with 12 bases separating them. CDR1 MNHEY and CDR2 SMNVEV come from the germline V gene (reference sequence). The length of the CDR3 is 14 residues.

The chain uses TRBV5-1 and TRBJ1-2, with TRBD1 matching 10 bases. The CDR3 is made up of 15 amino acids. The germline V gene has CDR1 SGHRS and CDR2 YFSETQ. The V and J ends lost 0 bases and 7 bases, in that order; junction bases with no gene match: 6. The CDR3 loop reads CASSLAGTGEFGYTF. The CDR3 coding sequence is TGCGCCAGCAGCTTGGCCGGGACAGGGGAATTTGGCTACACCTTC.

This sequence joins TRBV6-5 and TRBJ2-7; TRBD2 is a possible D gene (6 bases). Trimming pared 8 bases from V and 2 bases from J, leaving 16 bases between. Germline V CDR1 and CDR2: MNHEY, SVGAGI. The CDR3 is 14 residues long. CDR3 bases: TGTGCCAGCCGGGAAATAGCGGTACCCTACGAGCAGTACTTC. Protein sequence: CASREIAVPYEQYF.

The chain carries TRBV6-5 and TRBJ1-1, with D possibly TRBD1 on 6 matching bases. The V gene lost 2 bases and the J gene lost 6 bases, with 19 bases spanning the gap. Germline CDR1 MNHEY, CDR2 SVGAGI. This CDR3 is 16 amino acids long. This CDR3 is CASSYTAGVFSSEAFF. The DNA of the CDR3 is TGTGCCAGCAGTTACACGGCAGGGGTTTTTTCCTCTGAAGCTTTCTTT.

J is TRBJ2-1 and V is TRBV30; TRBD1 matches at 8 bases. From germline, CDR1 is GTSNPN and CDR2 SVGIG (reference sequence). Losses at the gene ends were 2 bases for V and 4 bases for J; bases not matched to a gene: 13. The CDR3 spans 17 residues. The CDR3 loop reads CAWSPPHPGQEYNEQFF. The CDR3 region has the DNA TGTGCCTGGAGTCCCCCCCACCCGGGACAGGAGTACAATGAGCAGTTCTTC.

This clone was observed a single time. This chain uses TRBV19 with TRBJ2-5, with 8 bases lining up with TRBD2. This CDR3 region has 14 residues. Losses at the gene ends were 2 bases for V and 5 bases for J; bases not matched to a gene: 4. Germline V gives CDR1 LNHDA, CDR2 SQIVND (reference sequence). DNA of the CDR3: TGTGCCAGTAGTATAACTAGCGGAGGTGAGACCCAGTACTTC. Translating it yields CASSITSGGETQYF.